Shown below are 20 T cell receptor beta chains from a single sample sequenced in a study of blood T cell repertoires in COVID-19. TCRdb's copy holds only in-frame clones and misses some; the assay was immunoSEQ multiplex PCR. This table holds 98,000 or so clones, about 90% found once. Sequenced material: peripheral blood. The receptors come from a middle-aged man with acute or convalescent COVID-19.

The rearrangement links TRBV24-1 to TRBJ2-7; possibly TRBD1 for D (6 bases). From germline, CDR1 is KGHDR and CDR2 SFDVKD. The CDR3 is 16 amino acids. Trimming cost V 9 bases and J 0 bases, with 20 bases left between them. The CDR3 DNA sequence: TGTGCCACCCGGACGTTAGCCGGGACATCCTCCTACGAGCAGTACTTC. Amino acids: CATRTLAGTSSYEQYF.

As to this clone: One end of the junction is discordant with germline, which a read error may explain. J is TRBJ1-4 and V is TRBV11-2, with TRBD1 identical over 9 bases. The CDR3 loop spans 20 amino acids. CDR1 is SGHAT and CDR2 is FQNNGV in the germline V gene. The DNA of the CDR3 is TGTGCCAGCAGCCTAGACCCCTTACAGGGGGCGGGTGCAACTAATGAAAAACTGTTTTTT. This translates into CASSLDPLQGAGATNEKLFF.

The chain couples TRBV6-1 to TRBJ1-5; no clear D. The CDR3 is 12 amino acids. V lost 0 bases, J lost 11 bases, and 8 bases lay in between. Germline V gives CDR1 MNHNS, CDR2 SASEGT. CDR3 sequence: CASSEARESQHF. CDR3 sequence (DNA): TGTGCCAGCAGTGAAGCTCGTGAGTCCCAGCATTTT.

The CDR3 nucleotides read TGCGCCAGCAGCGGGGAGGCCTACAATGAGCAGTTCTTC. Its translation is CASSGEAYNEQFF. The chain carries TRBV5-1 and TRBJ2-1; D may be TRBD2 (6 bases). The CDR3 is 13 amino acids. Germline CDR1 reads SGHRS; CDR2 reads YFSETQ. The ends were cut back, 4 bases at V and 2 bases at J, with 7 bases in the middle. Drawing the rest from reference TRBV5-1 and TRBJ2-1, the complete variable domain is KAGVTQTPRYLIKTRGQQVTLSCSPISGHRSVSWYQQTPGQGLQFLFEYFSETQRNKGNFPGRFSGRQFSNSRSEMNVSTLELGDSALYLCASSGEAYNEQFFGPGTRLTVL.

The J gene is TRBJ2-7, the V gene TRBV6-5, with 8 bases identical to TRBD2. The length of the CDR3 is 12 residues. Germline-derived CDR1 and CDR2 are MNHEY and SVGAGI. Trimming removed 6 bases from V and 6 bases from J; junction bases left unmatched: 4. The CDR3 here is CASRDGRGEQYF. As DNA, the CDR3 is TGTGCCAGCAGGGACGGGAGGGGCGAGCAGTACTTC.

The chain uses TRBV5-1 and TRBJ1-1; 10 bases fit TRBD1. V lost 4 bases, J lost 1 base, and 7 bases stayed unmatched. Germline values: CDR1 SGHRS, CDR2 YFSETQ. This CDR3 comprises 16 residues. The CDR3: CASSTGTGAPNTEAFF. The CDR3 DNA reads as TGCGCCAGCAGCACCGGGACAGGGGCCCCGAACACTGAAGCTTTCTTT.

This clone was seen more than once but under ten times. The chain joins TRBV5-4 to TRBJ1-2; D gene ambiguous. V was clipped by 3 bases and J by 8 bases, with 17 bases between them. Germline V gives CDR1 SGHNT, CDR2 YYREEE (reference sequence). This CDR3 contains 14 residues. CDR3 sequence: CASSWTRARGGYTF. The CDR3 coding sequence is TGTGCCAGCAGCTGGACTCGGGCCCGTGGGGGCTACACCTTC.

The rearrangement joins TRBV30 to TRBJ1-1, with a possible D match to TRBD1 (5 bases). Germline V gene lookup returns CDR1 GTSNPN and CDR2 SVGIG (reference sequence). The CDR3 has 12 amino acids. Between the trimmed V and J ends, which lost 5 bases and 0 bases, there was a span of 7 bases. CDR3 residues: CAWGHLNTEAFF. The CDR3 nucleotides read TGTGCCTGGGGACATCTGAACACTGAAGCTTTCTTT. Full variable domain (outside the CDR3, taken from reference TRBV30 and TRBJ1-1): SQTIHQWPATLVQPVGSPLSLECTVEGTSNPNLYWYRQAAGRGLQLLFYSVGIGQISSEVPQNLSASRPQDRQFILSSKKLLLSDSGFYLCAWGHLNTEAFFGQGTRLTVV.

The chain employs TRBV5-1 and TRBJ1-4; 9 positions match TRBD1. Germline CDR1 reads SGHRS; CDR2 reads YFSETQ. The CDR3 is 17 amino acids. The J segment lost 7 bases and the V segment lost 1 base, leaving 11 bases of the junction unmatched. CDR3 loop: CASSLLGTGTGFEKLFF. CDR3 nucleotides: TGCGCCAGCAGCTTGCTGGGGACCGGGACAGGGTTTGAAAAACTGTTTTTT.

The CDR3 DNA reads as TGTGCCACCAGTAACCCTAGCGGTGGGGGGGACGAGCAGTACTTC. This sequence encodes CATSNPSGGGDEQYF. The V gene is TRBV24-1, the J gene TRBJ2-7, with 7 bases identical to TRBD2. This CDR3 contains 15 residues. V dropped 6 bases and J dropped 5; count of bases not matched to a gene: 12. In germline, CDR1 is KGHDR, CDR2 SFDVKD.

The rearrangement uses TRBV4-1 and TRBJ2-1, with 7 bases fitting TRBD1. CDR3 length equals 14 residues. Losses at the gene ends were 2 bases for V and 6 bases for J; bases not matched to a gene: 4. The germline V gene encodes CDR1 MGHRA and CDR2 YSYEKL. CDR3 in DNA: TGCGCCAGCAGCCAAAGGAGGACAGGCAATGAGCAGTTCTTC. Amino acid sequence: CASSQRRTGNEQFF.

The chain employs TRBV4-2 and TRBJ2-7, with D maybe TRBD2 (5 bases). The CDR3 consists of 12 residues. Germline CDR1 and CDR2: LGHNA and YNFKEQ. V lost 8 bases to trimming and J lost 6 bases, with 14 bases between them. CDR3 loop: CASGELVGEQYF. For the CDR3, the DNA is TGTGCCAGCGGGGAGTTAGTGGGCGAGCAGTACTTC.

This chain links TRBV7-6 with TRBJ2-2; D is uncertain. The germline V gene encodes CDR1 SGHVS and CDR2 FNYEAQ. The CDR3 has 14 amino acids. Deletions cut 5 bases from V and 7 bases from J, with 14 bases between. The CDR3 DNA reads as TGTGCCAGCAGCAGAAAAGAGTCAATCGGGGAGCTGTTTTTT. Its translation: CASSRKESIGELFF.

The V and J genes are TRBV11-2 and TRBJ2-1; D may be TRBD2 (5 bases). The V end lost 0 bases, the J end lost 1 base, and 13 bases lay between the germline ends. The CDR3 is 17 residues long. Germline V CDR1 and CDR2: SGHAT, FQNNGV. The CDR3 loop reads CASSLDQRLRSYNEQFF. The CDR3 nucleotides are TGTGCCAGCAGCTTAGATCAACGACTACGATCCTACAATGAGCAGTTCTTC.

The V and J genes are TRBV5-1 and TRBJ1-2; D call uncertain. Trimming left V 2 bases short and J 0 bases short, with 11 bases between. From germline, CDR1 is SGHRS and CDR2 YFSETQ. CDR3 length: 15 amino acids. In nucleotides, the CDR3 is TGCGCCAGCAGCTTTGAGGGTGGGACTAACTATGGCTACACCTTC. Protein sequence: CASSFEGGTNYGYTF.

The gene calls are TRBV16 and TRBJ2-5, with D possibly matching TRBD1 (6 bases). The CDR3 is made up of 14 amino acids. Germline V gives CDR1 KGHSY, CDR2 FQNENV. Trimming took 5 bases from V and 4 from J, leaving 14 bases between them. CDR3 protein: CASSFNRAGETQYF. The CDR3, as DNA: TGTGCCAGCAGCTTCAACAGGGCTGGAGAGACCCAGTACTTC.

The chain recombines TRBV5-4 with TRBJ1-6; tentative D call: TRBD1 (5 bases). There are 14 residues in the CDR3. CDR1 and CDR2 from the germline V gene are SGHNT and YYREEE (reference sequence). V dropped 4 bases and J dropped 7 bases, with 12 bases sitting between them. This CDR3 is CASSRGGANSPLHF. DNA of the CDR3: TGTGCCAGCAGCCGGGGCGGGGCCAATTCACCCCTCCACTTT.

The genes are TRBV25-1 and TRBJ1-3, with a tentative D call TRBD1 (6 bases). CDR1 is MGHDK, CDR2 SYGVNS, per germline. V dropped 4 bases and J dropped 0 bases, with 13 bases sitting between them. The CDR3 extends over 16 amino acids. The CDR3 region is CASSAALQGSGNTIYF. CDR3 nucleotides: TGTGCCAGCAGTGCTGCCCTACAGGGCTCTGGAAACACCATATATTTT.

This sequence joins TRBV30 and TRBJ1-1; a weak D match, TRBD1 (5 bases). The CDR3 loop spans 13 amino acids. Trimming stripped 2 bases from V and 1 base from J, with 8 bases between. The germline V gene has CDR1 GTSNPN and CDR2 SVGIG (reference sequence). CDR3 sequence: CAWSRDRNTEAFF. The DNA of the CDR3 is TGTGCCTGGAGTCGCGACAGGAACACTGAAGCTTTCTTT.

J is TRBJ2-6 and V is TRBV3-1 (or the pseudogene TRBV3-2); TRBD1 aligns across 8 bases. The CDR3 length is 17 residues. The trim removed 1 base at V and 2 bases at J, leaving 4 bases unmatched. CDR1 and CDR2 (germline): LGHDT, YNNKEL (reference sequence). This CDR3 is CASSQVGQGTGANVLTF. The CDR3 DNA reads TGTGCCAGCAGCCAAGTCGGACAGGGAACTGGGGCCAACGTCCTGACTTTC.